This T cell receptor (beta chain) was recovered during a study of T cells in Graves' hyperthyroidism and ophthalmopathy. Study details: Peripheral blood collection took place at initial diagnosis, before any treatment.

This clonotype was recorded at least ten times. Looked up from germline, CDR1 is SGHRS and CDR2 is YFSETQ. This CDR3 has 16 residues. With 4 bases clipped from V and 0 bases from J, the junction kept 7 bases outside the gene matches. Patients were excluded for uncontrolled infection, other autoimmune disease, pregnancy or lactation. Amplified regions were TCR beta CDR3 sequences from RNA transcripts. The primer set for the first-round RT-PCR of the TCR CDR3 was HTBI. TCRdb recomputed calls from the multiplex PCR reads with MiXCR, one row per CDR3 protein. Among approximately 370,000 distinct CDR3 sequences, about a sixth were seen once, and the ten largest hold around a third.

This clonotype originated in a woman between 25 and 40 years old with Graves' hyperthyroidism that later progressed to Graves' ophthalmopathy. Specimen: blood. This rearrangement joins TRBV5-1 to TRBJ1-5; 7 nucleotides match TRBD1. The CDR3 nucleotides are TGCGCCAGCAGCATCGGGACAGCTAATAGCAATCAGCCCCAGCATTTT. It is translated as CASSIGTANSNQPQHF.